This T cell receptor (beta chain) derives from a study of control samples from healthy donors and cancer patients. In germline, CDR1 is SEHNR, CDR2 FQNEAQ (reference sequence). Trimming stripped 4 bases from V and 4 bases from J, with 10 bases between. CDR3 length: 14 residues. Sequenced by immunoSEQ multiplex PCR; TCRdb stores in-frame clones only, minus some. The sample lists tens of thousands of clones, more than 75% occurring once. This clonotype was obtained from a man aged 55-75 years with colorectal cancer. The sequencing input was PBMCs. V usage is TRBV7-9 and J usage is TRBJ2-2; D tentatively fits TRBD1 or TRBD2 (6 bases each). The CDR3 spells CASSSGALTGELFF. CDR3 nucleotide sequence: TGTGCCAGCAGCTCGGGGGCCCTCACCGGGGAGCTGTTTTTT.